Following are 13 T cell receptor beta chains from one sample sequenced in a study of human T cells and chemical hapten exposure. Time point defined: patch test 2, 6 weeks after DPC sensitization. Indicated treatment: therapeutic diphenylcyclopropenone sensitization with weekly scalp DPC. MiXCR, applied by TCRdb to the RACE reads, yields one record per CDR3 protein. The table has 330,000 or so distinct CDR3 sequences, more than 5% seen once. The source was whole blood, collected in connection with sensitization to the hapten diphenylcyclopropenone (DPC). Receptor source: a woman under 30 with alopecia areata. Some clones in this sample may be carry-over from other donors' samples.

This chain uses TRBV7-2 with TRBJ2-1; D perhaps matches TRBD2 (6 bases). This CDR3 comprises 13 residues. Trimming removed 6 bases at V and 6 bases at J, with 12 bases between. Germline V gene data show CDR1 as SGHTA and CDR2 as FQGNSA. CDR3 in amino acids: CASSLLRGNEQFF. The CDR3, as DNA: TGTGCCAGCAGTTTATTGCGGGGCAATGAGCAGTTCTTC.

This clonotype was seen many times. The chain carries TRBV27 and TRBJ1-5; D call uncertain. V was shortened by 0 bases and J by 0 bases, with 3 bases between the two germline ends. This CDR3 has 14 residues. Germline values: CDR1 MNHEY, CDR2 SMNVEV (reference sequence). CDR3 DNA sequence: TGTGCCAGCAGTTTATCATATAGCAATCAGCCCCAGCATTTT. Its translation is CASSLSYSNQPQHF.

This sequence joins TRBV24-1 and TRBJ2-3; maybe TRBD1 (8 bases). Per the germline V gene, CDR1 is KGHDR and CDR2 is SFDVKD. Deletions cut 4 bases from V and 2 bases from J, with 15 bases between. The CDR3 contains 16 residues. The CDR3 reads CATSEDRDYYTDTQYF. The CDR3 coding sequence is TGTGCCACCAGTGAGGACAGGGACTACTACACAGATACGCAGTATTTT.

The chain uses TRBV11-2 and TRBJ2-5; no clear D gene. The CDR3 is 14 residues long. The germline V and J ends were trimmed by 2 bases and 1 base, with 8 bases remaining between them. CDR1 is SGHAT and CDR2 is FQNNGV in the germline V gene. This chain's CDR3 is CASSLIAIQETQYF. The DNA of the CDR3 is TGTGCCAGCAGCTTAATAGCTATCCAAGAGACCCAGTACTTC.

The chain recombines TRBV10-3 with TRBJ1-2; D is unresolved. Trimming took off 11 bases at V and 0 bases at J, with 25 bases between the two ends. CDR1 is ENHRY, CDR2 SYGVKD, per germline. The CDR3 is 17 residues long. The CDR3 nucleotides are TGTGCCCCCTATTTATTAGATGCGGCTACGACTAACTATGGCTACACCTTC. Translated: CAPYLLDAATTNYGYTF.

The CDR3 DNA follows: TGTGCCAGCAGGTCAAGACAGGGCCTGGGCACCGGGGAGCTGTTTTTT. Translating gives CASRSRQGLGTGELFF. The rearrangement joins TRBV7-8 to TRBJ2-2; 7 bases fit TRBD1. J lost 4 bases, V lost 6 bases, and 11 bases had no gene match. The germline V gene has CDR1 SGHVS and CDR2 FQNEAQ. This CDR3 contains 16 residues. Filled out from reference TRBV7-8 and TRBJ2-2, the complete variable domain reads GAGVSQSPRYKVAKRGQDVALRCDPISGHVSLFWYQQALGQGPEFLTYFQNEAQLDKSGLPSDRFFAERPEGSVSTLKIQRTQQEDSAVYLCASRSRQGLGTGELFFGEGSRLTVL.

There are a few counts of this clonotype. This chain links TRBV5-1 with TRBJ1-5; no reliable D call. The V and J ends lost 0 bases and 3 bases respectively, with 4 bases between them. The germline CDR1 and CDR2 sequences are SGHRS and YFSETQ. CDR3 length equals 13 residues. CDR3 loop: CASSLAPNQPQHF. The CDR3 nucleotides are TGCGCCAGCAGCTTGGCGCCCAATCAGCCCCAGCATTTT.

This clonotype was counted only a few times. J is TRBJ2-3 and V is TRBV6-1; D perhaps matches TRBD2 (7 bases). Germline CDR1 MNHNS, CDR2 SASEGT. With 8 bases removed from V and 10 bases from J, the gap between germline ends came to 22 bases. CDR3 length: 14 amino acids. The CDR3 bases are TGTGCCAGCCCAAAGGGGGGGGGCTTAACCGCGCAGTATTTT. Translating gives CASPKGGGLTAQYF.

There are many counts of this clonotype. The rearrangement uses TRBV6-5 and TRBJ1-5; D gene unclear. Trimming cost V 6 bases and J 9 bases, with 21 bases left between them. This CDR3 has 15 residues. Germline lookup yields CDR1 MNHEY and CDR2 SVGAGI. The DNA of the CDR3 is TGTGCCAGCAGCCCGACGGGTCGAGAATCACTGCCCCAGCATTTT. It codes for CASSPTGRESLPQHF.

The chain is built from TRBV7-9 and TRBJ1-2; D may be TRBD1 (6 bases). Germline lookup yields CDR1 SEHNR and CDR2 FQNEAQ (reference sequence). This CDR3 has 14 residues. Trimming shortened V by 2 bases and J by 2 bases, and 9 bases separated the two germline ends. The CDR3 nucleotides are TGTGCCAGCAGCTTATTTGGGGGCAACTATGGCTACACCTTC. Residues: CASSLFGGNYGYTF.

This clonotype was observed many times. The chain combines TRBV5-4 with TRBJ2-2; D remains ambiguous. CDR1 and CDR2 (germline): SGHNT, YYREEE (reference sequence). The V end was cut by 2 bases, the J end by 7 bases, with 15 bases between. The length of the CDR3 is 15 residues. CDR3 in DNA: TGTGCCAGCAGCTTCGGAACGGGTTCTATCGGGGAGCTGTTTTTT. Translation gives CASSFGTGSIGELFF.

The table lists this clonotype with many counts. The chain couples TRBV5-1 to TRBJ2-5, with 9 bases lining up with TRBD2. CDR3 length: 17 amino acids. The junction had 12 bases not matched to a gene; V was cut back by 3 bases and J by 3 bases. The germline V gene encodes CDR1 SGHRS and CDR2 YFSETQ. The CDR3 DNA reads TGCGCCAGCAGCTGGATGGCATTAGCTAGCGGGGAAGAGACCCAGTACTTC. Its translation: CASSWMALASGEETQYF.

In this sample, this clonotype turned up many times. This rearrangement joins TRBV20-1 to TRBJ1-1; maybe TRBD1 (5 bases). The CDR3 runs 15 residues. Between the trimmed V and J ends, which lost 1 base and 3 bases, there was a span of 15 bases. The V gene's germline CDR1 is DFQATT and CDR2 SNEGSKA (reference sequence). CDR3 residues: CSARVVGQGDTEAFF. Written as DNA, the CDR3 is TGCAGTGCTAGAGTGGTGGGGCAAGGTGACACTGAAGCTTTCTTT.